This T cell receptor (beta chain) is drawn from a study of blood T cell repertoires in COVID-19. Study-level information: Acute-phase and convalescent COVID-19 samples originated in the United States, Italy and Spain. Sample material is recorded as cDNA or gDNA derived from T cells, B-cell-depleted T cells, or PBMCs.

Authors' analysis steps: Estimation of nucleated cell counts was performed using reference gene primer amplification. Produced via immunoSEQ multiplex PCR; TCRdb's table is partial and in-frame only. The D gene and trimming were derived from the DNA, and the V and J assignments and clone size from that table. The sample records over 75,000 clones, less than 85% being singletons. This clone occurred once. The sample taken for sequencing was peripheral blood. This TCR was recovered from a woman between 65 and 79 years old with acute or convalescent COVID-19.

In DNA form, the CDR3 reads TGTGCCTGGAGTGTAGGTCTAGGCGCGGGCACTGAAGCTTTCTTT. Translation gives CAWSVGLGAGTEAFF. V usage is TRBV30 and J usage is TRBJ1-1; D gene ambiguous. CDR1 is GTSNPN and CDR2 is SVGIG in the germline V gene (reference sequence). The CDR3 sequence is 15 residues long. V was cut by 0 bases and J by 4 bases, with 15 bases left in between.